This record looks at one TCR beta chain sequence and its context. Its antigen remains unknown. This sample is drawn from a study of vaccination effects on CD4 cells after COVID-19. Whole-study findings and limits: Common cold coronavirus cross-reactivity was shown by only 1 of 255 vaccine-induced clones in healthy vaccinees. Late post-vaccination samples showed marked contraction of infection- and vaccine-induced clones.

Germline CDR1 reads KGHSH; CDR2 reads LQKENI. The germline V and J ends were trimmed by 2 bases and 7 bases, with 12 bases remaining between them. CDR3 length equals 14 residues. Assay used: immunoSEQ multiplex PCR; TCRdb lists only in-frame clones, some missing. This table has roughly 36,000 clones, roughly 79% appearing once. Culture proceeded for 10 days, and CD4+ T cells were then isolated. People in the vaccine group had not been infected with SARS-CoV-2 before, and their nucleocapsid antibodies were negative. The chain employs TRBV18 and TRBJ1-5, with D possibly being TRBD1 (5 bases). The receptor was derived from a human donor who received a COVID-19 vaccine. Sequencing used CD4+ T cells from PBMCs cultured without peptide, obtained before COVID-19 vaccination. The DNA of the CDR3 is TGTGCCAGCTCACCAGAGGGGCCCTCCCAGCCCCAGCATTTT. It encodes CASSPEGPSQPQHF.